This TCR beta chain is drawn from a study of T cells after yellow fever vaccination. Germline V gene data show CDR1 as LGHNA and CDR2 as YSLEER. Trimming stripped 1 base from V and 0 bases from J, with 10 bases between. This CDR3 region has 17 residues. From the 5' RACE reads, TCRdb called clonotypes with MiXCR, one entry per CDR3 protein. Among roughly 49,000 distinct CDR3 sequences listed, roughly 7.4% were seen once. This clonotype was counted many times. This clonotype was obtained from a man between 18 and 29 years old who received the YFV17D yellow fever vaccine. V is TRBV4-3 and J is TRBJ2-6; no firm D call. The specimen was CD8+ T cells sorted from PBMCs, collected less than 18 days after the first yellow fever vaccination. CDR3: CASSQGNSPSGANVLTF. CDR3 in DNA: TGCGCCAGCAGCCAAGGCAACAGTCCCTCTGGGGCCAACGTCCTGACTTTC.